This T cell receptor beta chain was profiled in a study of blood T cell repertoires in COVID-19. Study details: T cells, B-cell-depleted T cells, or PBMCs provided the cDNA or gDNA that served as material.

In the source study's methods: Scientists estimated how many nucleated cells there were by amplifying reference gene primers. Data came from immunoSEQ multiplex PCR; TCRdb stores just in-frame clones and leaves some out. V and J calls and clone size are as listed in that table; D and trimming were resolved from the DNA. Altogether 470,000 or so clones are present, nearly 90% being singletons, with the ten largest covering roughly 1.9%. This CDR3 spans 15 amino acids. Trimming removed 0 bases from V and 5 bases from J, with 15 bases in between. CDR1 is SGDLS and CDR2 is YYNGEE in the germline V gene. Which cohort a participant joined came from the clinical history participants gave.

This TCR came from a woman younger than 30 with acute COVID-19. Sequencing was carried out using PBMCs or T cells enriched from blood (not recorded which). V is TRBV9 and J is TRBJ2-7, with a possible D match to TRBD2 (5 bases). The CDR3 region has the DNA TGTGCCAGCAGCGTAGAGGCTCTGAGGGCCCACGAGCAGTACTTC. As protein: CASSVEALRAHEQYF.